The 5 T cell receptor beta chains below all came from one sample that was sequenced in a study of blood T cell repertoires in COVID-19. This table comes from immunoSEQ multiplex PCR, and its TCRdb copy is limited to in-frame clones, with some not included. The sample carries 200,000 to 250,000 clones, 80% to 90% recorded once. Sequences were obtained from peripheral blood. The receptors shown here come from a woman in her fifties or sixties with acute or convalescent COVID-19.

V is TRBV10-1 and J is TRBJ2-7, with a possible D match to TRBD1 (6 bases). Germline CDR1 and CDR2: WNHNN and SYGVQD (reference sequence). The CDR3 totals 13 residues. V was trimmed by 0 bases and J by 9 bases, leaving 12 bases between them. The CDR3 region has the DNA TGCGCCAGCAGTGAGTCCGGGACAATGAGGCAGTACTTC. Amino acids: CASSESGTMRQYF.

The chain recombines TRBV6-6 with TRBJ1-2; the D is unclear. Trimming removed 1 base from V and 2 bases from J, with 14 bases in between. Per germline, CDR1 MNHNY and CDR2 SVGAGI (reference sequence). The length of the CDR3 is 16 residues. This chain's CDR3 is CASSYLSWAENYGYTF. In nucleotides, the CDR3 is TGTGCCAGCAGTTACTTGTCGTGGGCAGAGAACTATGGCTACACCTTC.

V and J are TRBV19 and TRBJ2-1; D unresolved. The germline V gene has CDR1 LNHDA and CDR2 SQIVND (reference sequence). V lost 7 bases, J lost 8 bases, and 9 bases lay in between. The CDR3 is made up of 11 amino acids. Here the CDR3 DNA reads TGTGCCAGTAACCGAGGAGATGAGCAGTTCTTC. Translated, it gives CASNRGDEQFF.

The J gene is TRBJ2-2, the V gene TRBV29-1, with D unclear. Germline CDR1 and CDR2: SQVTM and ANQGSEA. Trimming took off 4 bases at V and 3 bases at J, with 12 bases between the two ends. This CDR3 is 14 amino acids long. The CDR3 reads CSVGVPRDTGELFF. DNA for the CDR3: TGCAGCGTTGGAGTTCCCCGTGACACCGGGGAGCTGTTTTTT.

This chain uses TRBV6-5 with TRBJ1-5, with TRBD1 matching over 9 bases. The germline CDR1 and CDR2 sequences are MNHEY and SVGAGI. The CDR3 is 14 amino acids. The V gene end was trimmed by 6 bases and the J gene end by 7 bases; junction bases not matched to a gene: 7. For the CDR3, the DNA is TGTGCCAGCAGCCCGGACAGGGGAGGACAGCCCCAGCATTTT. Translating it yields CASSPDRGGQPQHF.